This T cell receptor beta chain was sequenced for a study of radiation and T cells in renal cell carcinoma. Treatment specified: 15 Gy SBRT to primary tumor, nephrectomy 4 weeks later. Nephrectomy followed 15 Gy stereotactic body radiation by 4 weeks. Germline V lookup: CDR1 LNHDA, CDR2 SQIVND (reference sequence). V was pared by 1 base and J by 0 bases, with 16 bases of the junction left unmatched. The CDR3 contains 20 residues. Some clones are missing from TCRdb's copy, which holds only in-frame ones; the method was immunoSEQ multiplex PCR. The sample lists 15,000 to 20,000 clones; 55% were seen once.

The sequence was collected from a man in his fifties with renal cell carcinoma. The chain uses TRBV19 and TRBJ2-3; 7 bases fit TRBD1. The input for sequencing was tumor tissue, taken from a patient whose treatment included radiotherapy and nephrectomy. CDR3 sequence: CASSIAIPAGTDRSTDTQYF. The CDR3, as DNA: TGTGCCAGTAGTATAGCAATACCCGCCGGGACAGACAGAAGCACAGATACGCAGTATTTT.